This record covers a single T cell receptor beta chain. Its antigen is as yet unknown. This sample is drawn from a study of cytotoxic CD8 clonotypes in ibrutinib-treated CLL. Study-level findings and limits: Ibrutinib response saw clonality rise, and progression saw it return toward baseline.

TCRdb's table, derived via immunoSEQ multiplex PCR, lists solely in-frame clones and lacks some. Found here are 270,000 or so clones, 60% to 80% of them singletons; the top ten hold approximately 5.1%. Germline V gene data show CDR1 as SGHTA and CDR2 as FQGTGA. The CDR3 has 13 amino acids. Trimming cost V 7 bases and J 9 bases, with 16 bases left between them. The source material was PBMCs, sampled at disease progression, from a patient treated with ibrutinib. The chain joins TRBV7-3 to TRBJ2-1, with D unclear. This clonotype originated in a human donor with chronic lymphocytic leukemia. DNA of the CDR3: TGTGCCAGCACCCAGACGATGACCGGTGAGCAGTTCTTC. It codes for CASTQTMTGEQFF.